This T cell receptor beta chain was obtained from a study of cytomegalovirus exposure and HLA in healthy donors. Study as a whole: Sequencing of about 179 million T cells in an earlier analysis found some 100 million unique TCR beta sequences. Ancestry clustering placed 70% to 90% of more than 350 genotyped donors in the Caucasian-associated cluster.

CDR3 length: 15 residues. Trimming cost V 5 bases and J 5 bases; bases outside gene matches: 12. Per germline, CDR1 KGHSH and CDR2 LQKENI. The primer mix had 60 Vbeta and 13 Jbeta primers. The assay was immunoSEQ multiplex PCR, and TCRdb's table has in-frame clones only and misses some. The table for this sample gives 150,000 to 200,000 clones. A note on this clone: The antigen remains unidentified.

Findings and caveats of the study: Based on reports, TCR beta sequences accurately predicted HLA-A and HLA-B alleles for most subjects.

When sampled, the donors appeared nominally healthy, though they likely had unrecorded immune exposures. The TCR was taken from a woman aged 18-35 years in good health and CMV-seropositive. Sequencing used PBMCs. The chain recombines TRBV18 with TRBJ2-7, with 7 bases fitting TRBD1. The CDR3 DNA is TGTGCCAGCTCATCACTACGGGACAGTCGAAACGAGCAGTACTTC. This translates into CASSSLRDSRNEQYF.